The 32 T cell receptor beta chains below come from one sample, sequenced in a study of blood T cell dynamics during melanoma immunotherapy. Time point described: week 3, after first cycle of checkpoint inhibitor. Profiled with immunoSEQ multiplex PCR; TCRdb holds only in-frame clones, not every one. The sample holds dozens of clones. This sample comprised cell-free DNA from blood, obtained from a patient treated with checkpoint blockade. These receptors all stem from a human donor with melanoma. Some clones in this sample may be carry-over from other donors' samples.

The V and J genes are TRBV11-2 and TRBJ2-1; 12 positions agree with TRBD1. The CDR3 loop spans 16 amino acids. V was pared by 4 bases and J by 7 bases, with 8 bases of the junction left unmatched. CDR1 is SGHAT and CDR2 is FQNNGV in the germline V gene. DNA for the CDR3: TGTGCCAGCAGCTCTCCGGGACAGGGGGCGCTGAATGAGCAGTTCTTC. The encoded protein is CASSSPGQGALNEQFF. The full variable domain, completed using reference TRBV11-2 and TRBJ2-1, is EAGVAQSPRYKIIEKRQSVAFWCNPISGHATLYWYQQILGQGPKLLIQFQNNGVVDDSQLPKDRFSAERLKGVDSTLKIQPAKLEDSAVYLCASSSPGQGALNEQFFGPGTRLTVL.

The CDR3 loop reads CASRYFCVQSRANVLTF. The CDR3 coding sequence is TGTGCCAGCCGGTACTTTTGCGTACAAAGTCGGGCCAACGTCCTGACTTTC. This chain links TRBV5-7 with TRBJ2-6; D not resolved. TRBV5-7 is an ORF, and what it does is uncertain. With 7 bases removed from V and 5 bases from J, the gap between germline ends came to 22 bases. The CDR3 is 17 residues long.

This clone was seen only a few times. CDR3 in DNA: TGTGCCACCAGCAGAGATGAAGTCTGGAGTTCCAATCAGCCCCAGCATTTT. Amino acids: CATSRDEVWSSNQPQHF. The V and J genes are TRBV15 and TRBJ1-5, with no clear D. Germline loops: CDR1 LNHNV, CDR2 YYDKDF (reference sequence). There are 17 residues in the CDR3. V lost 0 bases and J lost 3, with 15 bases in between.

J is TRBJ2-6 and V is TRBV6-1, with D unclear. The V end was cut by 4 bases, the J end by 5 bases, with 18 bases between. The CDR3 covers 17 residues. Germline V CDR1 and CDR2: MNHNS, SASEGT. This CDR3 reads CASSVAWEQSRANVLTF. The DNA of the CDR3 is TGTGCCAGCAGTGTCGCGTGGGAACAAAGTCGGGCCAACGTCCTGACTTTC.

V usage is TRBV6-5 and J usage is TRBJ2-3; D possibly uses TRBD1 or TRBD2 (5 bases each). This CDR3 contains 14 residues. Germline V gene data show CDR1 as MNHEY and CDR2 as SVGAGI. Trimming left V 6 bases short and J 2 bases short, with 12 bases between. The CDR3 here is CASRGEGITDTQYF. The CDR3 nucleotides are TGTGCCAGCAGGGGAGAGGGGATCACAGATACGCAGTATTTT.

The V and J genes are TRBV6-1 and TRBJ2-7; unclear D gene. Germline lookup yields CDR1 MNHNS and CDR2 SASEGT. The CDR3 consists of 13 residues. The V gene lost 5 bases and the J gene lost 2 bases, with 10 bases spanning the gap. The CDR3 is CASSQQRTYEQYF. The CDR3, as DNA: TGTGCCAGCAGTCAACAAAGAACCTACGAGCAGTACTTC.

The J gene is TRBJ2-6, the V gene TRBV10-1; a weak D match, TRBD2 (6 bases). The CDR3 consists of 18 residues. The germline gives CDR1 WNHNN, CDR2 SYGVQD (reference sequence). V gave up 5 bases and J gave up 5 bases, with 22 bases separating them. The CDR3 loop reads CASSQLAIAQSRANVLTF. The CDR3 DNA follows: TGCGCCAGCAGTCAACTAGCAATCGCACAAAGTCGGGCCAACGTCCTGACTTTC.

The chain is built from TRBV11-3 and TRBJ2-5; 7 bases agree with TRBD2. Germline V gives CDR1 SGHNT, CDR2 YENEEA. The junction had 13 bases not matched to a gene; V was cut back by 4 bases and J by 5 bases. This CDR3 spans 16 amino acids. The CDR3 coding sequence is TGTGCCAGCAGCTCAAAAGCGGGGACCCCTCCGGAGACCCAGTACTTC. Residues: CASSSKAGTPPETQYF. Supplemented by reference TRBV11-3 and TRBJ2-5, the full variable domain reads EAGVVQSPRYKIIEKKQPVAFWCNPISGHNTLYWYLQNLGQGPELLIRYENEEAVDDSQLPKDRFSAERLKGVDSTLKIQPAELGDSAVYLCASSSKAGTPPETQYFGPGTRLLVL.

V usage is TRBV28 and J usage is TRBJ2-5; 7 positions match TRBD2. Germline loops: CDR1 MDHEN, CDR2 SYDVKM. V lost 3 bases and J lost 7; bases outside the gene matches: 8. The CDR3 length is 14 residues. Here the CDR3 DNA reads TGTGCCAGCAGTTTTTCGGGGGGTCGGGTGACCCAGTACTTC. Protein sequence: CASSFSGGRVTQYF.

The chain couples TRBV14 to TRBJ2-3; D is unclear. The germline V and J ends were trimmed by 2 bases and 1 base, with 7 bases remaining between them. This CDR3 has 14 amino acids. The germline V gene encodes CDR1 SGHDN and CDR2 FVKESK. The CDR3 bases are TGTGCCAGCAGCCAACACTCGGGCACAGATACGCAGTATTTT. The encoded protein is CASSQHSGTDTQYF. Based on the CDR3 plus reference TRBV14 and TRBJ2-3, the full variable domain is EAGVTQFPSHSVIEKGQTVTLRCDPISGHDNLYWYRRVMGKEIKFLLHFVKESKQDESGMPNNRFLAERTGGTYSTLKVQPAELEDSGVYFCASSQHSGTDTQYFGPGTRLTVL.

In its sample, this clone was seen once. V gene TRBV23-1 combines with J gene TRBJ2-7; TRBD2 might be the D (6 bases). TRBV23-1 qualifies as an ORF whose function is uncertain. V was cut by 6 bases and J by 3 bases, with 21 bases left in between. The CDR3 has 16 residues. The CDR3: CASSKMGLSFYYEQYF. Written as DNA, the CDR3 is TGCGCCAGCAGCAAAATGGGACTCTCGTTCTACTACGAGCAGTACTTC.

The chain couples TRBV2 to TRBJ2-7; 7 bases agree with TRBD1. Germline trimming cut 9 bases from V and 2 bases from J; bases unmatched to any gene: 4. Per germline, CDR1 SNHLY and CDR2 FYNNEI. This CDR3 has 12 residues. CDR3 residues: CARDRVTYEQYF. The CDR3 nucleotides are TGTGCCAGAGACAGGGTCACCTACGAGCAGTACTTC.

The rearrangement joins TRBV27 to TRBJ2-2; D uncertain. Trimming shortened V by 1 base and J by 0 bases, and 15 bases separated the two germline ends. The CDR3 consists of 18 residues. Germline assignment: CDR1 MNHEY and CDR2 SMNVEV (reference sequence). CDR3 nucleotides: TGTGCCAGCAGTTTATTTCCTACGACGCGGCCGAACACCGGGGAGCTGTTTTTT. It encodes CASSLFPTTRPNTGELFF.

This CDR3 is CASGENAGQSRANVLTF. CDR3 sequence (DNA): TGTGCTAGTGGTGAAAACGCAGGACAAAGTCGGGCCAACGTCCTGACTTTC. The chain employs TRBV12-5 and TRBJ2-6; D is perhaps TRBD1 (5 bases). V was pared by 5 bases and J by 5 bases, with 19 bases between. The CDR3 has 17 amino acids. Per the germline V gene, CDR1 is LGHNT and CDR2 is FRNRAP.

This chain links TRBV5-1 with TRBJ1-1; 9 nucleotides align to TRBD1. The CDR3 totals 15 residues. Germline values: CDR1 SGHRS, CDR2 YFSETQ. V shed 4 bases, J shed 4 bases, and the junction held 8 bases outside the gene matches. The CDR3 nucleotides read TGCGCCAGCAGCAACCCCGGGACAGGGTCCACTGAAGCTTTCTTT. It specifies CASSNPGTGSTEAFF.

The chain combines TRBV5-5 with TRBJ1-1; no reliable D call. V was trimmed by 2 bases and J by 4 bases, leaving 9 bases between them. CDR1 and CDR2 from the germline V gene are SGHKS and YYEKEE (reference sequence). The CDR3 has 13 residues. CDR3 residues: CASSLNEPTEAFF. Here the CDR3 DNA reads TGTGCCAGCAGCTTAAATGAGCCCACTGAAGCTTTCTTT. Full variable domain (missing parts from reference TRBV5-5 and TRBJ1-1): DAGVTQSPTHLIKTRGQQVTLRCSPISGHKSVSWYQQVLGQGPQFIFQYYEKEERGRGNFPDRFSARQFPNYSSELNVNALLLGDSALYLCASSLNEPTEAFFGQGTRLTVV.

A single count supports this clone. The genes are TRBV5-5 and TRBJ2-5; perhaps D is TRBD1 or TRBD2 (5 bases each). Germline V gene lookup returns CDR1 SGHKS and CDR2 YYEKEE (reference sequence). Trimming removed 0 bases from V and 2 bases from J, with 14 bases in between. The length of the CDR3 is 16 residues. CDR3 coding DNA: TGTGCCAGCAGCTTGGTCTCTACGGGGCGGCAAGAGACCCAGTACTTC. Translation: CASSLVSTGRQETQYF.

In nucleotides, the CDR3 is TGTGCCAGCAGTATCACAAAGAACACTGAAGCTTTCTTT. It yields the protein CASSITKNTEAFF. V is TRBV27 and J is TRBJ1-1; D gene unclear. V was pared by 5 bases and J by 1 base, with 8 bases between. CDR3 length equals 13 residues. CDR1 is MNHEY, CDR2 SMNVEV, per germline (reference sequence).

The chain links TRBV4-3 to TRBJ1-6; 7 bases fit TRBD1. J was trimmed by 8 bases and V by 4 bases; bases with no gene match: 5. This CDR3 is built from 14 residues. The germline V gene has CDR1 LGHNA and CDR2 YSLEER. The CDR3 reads CASSPTGDDSPLHF. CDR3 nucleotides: TGCGCCAGCAGCCCAACAGGGGACGATTCACCCCTCCACTTT.

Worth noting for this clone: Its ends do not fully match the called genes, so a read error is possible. Here the CDR3 reads CASSWDRALNSPLHF. The CDR3 region has the DNA TGTGCCAGCAGCTGGGACAGGGCTTTGAATTCACCCCTCCACTTT. The chain has TRBV5-3 and TRBJ1-6; 9 bases fit TRBD1. TRBV5-3 is marked as an open reading frame, function uncertain. The length of the CDR3 is 15 residues.

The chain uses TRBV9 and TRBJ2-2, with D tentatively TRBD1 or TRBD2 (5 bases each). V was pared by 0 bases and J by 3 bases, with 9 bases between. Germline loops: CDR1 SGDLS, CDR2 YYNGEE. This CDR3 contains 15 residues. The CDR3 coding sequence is TGTGCCAGCAGCGTAGATGGGACGGACACCGGGGAGCTGTTTTTT. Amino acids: CASSVDGTDTGELFF.

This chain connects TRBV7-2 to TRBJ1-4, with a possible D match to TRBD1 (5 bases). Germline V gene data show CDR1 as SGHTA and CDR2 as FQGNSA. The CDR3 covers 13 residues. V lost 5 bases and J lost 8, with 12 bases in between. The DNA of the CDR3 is TGTGCCAGCAGCCGAGGGACTCGGGAAAAACTGTTTTTT. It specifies CASSRGTREKLFF. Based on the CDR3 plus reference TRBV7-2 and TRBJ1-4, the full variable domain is GAGVSQSPSNKVTEKGKDVELRCDPISGHTALYWYRQSLGQGLEFLIYFQGNSAPDKSGLPSDRFSAERTGGSVSTLTIQRTQQEDSAVYLCASSRGTREKLFFGSGTQLSVL.

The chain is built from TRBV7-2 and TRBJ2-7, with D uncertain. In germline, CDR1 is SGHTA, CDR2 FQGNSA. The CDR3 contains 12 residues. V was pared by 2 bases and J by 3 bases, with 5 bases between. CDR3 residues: CASSLTNYEQYF. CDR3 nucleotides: TGTGCCAGCAGCTTAACGAACTACGAGCAGTACTTC.

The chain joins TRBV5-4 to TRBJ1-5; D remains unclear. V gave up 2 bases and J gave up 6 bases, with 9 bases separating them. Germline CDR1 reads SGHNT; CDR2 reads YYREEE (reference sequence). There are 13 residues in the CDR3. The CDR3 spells CASSFLGFQPQHF. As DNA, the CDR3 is TGTGCCAGCAGCTTTCTGGGTTTTCAGCCCCAGCATTTT. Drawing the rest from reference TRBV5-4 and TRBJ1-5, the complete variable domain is ETGVTQSPTHLIKTRGQQVTLRCSSQSGHNTVSWYQQALGQGPQFIFQYYREEENGRGNFPPRFSGLQFPNYSSELNVNALELDDSALYLCASSFLGFQPQHFGDGTRLSIL.

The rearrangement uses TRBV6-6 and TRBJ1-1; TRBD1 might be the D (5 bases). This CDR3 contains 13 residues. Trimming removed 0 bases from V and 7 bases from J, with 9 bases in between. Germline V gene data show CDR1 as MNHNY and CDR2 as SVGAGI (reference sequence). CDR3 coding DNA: TGTGCCAGCAGTTACTCACAGGCTTTTGAAGCTTTCTTT. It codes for CASSYSQAFEAFF.

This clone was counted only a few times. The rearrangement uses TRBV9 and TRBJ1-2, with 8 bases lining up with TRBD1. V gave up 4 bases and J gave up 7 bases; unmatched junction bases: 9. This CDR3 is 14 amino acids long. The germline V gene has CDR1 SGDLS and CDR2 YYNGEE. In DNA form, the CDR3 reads TGTGCCAGCAGCACTTCAGGGGGCCGGTTTGGCTACACCTTC. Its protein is CASSTSGGRFGYTF.

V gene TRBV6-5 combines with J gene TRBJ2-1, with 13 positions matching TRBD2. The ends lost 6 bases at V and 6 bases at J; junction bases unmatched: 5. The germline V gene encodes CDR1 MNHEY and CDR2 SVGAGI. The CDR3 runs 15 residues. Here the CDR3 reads CASRTSGGARNEQFF. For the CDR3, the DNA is TGTGCCAGCAGAACTAGCGGGGGGGCGCGCAATGAGCAGTTCTTC.

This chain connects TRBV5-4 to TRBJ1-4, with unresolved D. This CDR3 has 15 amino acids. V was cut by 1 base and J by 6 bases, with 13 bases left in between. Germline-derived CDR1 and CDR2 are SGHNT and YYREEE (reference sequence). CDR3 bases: TGTGCCAGCAGCTTGACGTTGCGCGGGGATGAAAAACTGTTTTTT. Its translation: CASSLTLRGDEKLFF.

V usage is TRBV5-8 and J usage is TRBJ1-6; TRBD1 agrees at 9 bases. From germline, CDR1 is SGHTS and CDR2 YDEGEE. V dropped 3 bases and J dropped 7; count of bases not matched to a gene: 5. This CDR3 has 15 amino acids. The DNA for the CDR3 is TGTGCCAGCAGCTGGGACAGGGCTTTGAATTCACCCCTCCACTTT. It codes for CASSWDRALNSPLHF.

This CDR3 is CASSDRLYLQSRANVLTF. The CDR3 DNA follows: TGTGCCAGCAGTGATAGATTGTATTTACAAAGTCGGGCCAACGTCCTGACTTTC. The chain links TRBV6-7 to TRBJ2-6; D not certain. TRBV6-7 is classed as an ORF, of uncertain function. The V end was cut by 5 bases, the J end by 5 bases, with 22 bases between. CDR3 length: 18 residues.

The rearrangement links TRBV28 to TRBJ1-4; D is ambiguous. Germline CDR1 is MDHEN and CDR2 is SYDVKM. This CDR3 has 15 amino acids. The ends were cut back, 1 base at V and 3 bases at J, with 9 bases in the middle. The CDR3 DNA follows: TGTGCCAGCAGTTTATCCGAGACCCCTAATGAAAAACTGTTTTTT. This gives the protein CASSLSETPNEKLFF. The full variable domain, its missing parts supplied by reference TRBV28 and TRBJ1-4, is DVKVTQSSRYLVKRTGEKVFLECVQDMDHENMFWYRQDPGLGLRLIYFSYDVKMKEKGDIPEGYSVSREKKERFSLILESASTNQTSMYLCASSLSETPNEKLFFGSGTQLSVL.

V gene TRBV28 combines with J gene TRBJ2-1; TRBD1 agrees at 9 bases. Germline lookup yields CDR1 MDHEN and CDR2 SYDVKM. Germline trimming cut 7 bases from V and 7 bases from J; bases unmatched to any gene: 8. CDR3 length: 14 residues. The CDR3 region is CASISGTGKNEQFF. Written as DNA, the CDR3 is TGTGCCAGCATCTCCGGGACAGGGAAAAATGAGCAGTTCTTC.